The table lists the clone carrying this TCR beta chain with a few counts. What it binds is unknown. Template switching introduced a universal primer site, and the cDNA bore unique molecular identifiers. Using its own MiXCR run on the 5' RACE reads, TCRdb lists one record per CDR3 protein. The sample shows hundreds of thousands of distinct CDR3 sequences, approximately 6.1% of them seen only once. This record comes from a study of identical twins. The study's findings and limits: Abundant beta clonotypes from cord blood bore fewer insertions; memory repertoires lacked this pattern. Researchers reported excess low generation probability among twin-shared out-of-frame alpha sequences.

The CDR3 has 13 residues. The germline gives CDR1 SNHLY, CDR2 FYNNEI. With 8 bases clipped from V and 13 bases from J, the junction kept 11 bases outside the gene matches. The V call is TRBV2, the J call TRBJ2-4; TRBD2 matches 10 bases. The clonotype comes from a man aged 18 to 29 in good health. Sequencing was performed on naive T cells sorted from blood. The CDR3 coding sequence is TGTGCCAGCGTCAGTCTAGCGGGAGTTACACAGTACTTC. Encoded protein: CASVSLAGVTQYF. Variable domain in full (rest from reference TRBV2 and TRBJ2-4): EPEVTQTPSHQVTQMGQEVILRCVPISNHLYFYWYRQILGQKVEFLVSFYNNEISEKSEIFDDQFSVERPDGSNFTLKIRSTKLEDSAMYFCASVSLAGVTQYFGAGTRLSVL.